One and the same sample provided the 5 T cell receptor beta chains below, sequenced in a study of T cells after yellow fever vaccination. TCRdb analysed the 5' RACE reads with MiXCR anew, one entry per CDR3 protein. This sample yields some 400,000 distinct CDR3 sequences, of which around 20% are seen a single time; roughly a sixth belongs to the top ten. The specimen comprised PBMCs, sampled before the yellow fever booster vaccination. The receptors were sampled from a man aged 18 to 29 who received the YFV17D yellow fever vaccine.

This clonotype has more than one count but fewer than ten. The V call is TRBV5-1, the J call TRBJ2-3; 16 bases match TRBD2. The CDR3 loop spans 19 amino acids. Per the germline V gene, CDR1 is SGHRS and CDR2 is YFSETQ. With V trimmed by 4 bases and J by 0 bases, 8 bases remained unmatched. This CDR3 is CASSLPGTSGGASTDTQYF. The CDR3 DNA reads TGCGCCAGCAGCCTACCCGGGACTAGCGGGGGGGCTAGCACAGATACGCAGTATTTT.

The genes are TRBV9 and TRBJ1-2, with D possibly being TRBD1 (6 bases). The V end lost 3 bases, the J end lost 4 bases, and 13 bases lay between the germline ends. This CDR3 region has 14 residues. Germline loops: CDR1 SGDLS, CDR2 YYNGEE. CDR3 coding DNA: TGTGCCAGCAGCGGAGGGGGTGGGTTCTATGGCTACACCTTC. Its translation: CASSGGGGFYGYTF.

This clonotype was found a few times. The chain links TRBV6-5 to TRBJ1-2, with D unresolved. There are 12 residues in the CDR3. The V gene lost 4 bases and the J gene lost 2 bases, with 5 bases spanning the gap. Per germline, CDR1 MNHEY and CDR2 SVGAGI. CDR3 amino acids: CASSWGNYGYTF. CDR3 nucleotides: TGTGCCAGCAGTTGGGGAAACTATGGCTACACCTTC.

This clonotype was recorded at least ten times. The chain joins TRBV7-9 to TRBJ2-2; 12 bases are shared with TRBD2. Germline loops: CDR1 SEHNR, CDR2 FQNEAQ (reference sequence). The CDR3 length is 21 residues. Trimming removed 5 bases from V and 3 bases from J; junction bases left unmatched: 19. CDR3 protein: CASSGGPPASGGAVHTGELFF. DNA for the CDR3: TGTGCCAGCAGCGGAGGACCCCCGGCTAGCGGGGGGGCCGTTCACACCGGGGAGCTGTTTTTT.

This clonotype turned up a few times. The rearrangement uses TRBV12-3 or TRBV12-4 and TRBJ1-6; TRBD1 agrees at 7 bases. V shed 7 bases and J 8 bases; nucleotides not matched to a gene: 8. The CDR3 consists of 14 residues. Here the CDR3 DNA reads TGTGCCAGCACCCTCACAGGGGCGGATTCACCCCTCCACTTT. It specifies CASTLTGADSPLHF.